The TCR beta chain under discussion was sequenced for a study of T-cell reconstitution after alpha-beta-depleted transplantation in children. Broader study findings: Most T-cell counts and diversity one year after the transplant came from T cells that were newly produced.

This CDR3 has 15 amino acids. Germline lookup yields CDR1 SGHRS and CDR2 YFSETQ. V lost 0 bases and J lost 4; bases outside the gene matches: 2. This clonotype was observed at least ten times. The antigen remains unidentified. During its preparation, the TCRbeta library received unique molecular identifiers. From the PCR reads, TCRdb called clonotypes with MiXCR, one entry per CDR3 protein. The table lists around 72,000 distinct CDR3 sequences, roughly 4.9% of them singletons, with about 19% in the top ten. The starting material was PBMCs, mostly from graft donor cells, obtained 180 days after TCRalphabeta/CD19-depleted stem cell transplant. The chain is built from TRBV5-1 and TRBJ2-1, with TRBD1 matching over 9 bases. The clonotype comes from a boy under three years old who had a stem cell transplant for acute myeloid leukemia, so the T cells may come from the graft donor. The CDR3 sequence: CASSLETGGYNEQFF. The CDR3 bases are TGCGCCAGCAGCTTGGAGACAGGGGGTTACAATGAGCAGTTCTTC.